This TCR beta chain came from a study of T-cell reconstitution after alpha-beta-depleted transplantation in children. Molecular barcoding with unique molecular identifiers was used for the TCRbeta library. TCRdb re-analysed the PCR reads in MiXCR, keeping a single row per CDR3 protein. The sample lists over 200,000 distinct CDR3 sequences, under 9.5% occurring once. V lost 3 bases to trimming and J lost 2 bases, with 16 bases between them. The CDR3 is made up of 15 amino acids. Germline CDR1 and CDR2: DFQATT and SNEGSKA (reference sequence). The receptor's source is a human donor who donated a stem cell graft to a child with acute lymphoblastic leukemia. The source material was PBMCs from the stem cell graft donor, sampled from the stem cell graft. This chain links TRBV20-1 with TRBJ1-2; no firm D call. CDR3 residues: CSASTQAQLNYGYTF. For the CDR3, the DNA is TGCAGTGCTAGTACCCAGGCTCAACTCAACTATGGCTACACCTTC.